This is a list of T cell receptor beta chains from one sample in a study of blood T cells in healthy people across ages. Each CDR3 protein gets one entry after TCRdb re-called the 5' RACE reads with MiXCR. Among over a million distinct CDR3 sequences listed, less than 25% were seen once. Separately, the same data were catalogued under a study of T cells of mothers and their children.

Sequences were obtained from blood. The receptors originated from a girl aged 2 to 10 in good health. The CDR3 runs from the conserved cysteine through the conserved F or W. The order of the fields is J gene, D gene, clone size, CDR3 length, V gene, CDR3 protein, CDR3 DNA. The D gene is left open where the match is weak. Where a row states a size, it is once, few, many or the class of an expanded clone; other rows omit it.

j_call: TRBJ1-4
d_call: -
clone_size: few
cdr3_length: 13
v_call: TRBV2
cdr3_aa: CASGWGGNEKLFF
cdr3_nt: TGTGCCAGCGGGTGGGGAGGAAATGAAAAACTGTTTTTT

j_call: TRBJ2-3
d_call: -
clone_size: few
cdr3_length: 17
v_call: TRBV3-1
cdr3_aa: CASSQDRRRADTDTQYF
cdr3_nt: TGTGCCAGCAGCCAAGATAGGCGGCGTGCGGATACAGATACGCAGTATTTT

j_call: TRBJ2-2
d_call: -
clone_size: -
cdr3_length: 14
v_call: TRBV29-1
cdr3_aa: CSVRHPGGTGELFF
cdr3_nt: TGCAGCGTTCGGCACCCCGGGGGCACCGGGGAGCTGTTTTTT

j_call: TRBJ2-5
d_call: -
clone_size: -
cdr3_length: 10
v_call: TRBV20-1
cdr3_aa: CSGVEETQYF
cdr3_nt: TGCAGTGGGGTCGAAGAGACCCAGTACTTC

j_call: TRBJ1-6
d_call: -
clone_size: many
cdr3_length: 17
v_call: TRBV3-1
cdr3_aa: CASSQNLGRTFNSPLHF
cdr3_nt: TGTGCCAGCAGCCAAAACTTGGGTAGAACCTTTAATTCACCCCTCCACTTT

j_call: TRBJ2-7
d_call: TRBD2
clone_size: -
cdr3_length: 17
v_call: TRBV18
cdr3_aa: CASSPFSRSGSSYEQYF
cdr3_nt: TGTGCCAGCTCACCATTTTCGAGGAGCGGGAGCTCCTACGAGCAGTACTTC

j_call: TRBJ2-7
d_call: -
clone_size: -
cdr3_length: 13
v_call: TRBV18
cdr3_aa: CASSPSGYHEQYF
cdr3_nt: TGTGCCAGCTCACCGTCTGGGTACCACGAGCAGTACTTC

j_call: TRBJ2-7
d_call: -
clone_size: -
cdr3_length: 19
v_call: TRBV5-1
cdr3_aa: CASSLVPRSTNKDHYEQYF
cdr3_nt: TGCGCCAGCAGCTTGGTGCCCCGAAGCACCAACAAGGATCATTACGAGCAGTACTTC

j_call: TRBJ2-5
d_call: TRBD1
clone_size: many
cdr3_length: 13
v_call: TRBV6-2/TRBV6-3
cdr3_aa: CASRGTGEETQYF
cdr3_nt: TGTGCCAGCAGGGGGACAGGGGAAGAGACCCAGTACTTC

j_call: TRBJ2-3
d_call: TRBD2
clone_size: -
cdr3_length: 16
v_call: TRBV6-6
cdr3_aa: CASNLAGGAVTDTQYF
cdr3_nt: TGTGCCAGCAATTTAGCGGGAGGGGCGGTCACAGATACGCAGTATTTT

j_call: TRBJ2-1
d_call: TRBD2
clone_size: few
cdr3_length: 18
v_call: TRBV4-1
cdr3_aa: CASRGSRTSGSLGNEQFF
cdr3_nt: TGCGCCAGCAGGGGTTCAAGGACTAGCGGGAGCTTAGGCAATGAGCAGTTCTTC

j_call: TRBJ2-1
d_call: -
clone_size: -
cdr3_length: 13
v_call: TRBV6-5
cdr3_aa: CASSPGTPNEQFF
cdr3_nt: TGTGCCAGCAGTCCTGGGACACCGAATGAGCAGTTCTTC

j_call: TRBJ2-1
d_call: TRBD2
clone_size: many
cdr3_length: 15
v_call: TRBV9
cdr3_aa: CASSVGGLGYNEQFF
cdr3_nt: TGTGCCAGCAGCGTAGGGGGACTAGGGTACAATGAGCAGTTCTTC

j_call: TRBJ1-2
d_call: TRBD1
clone_size: few
cdr3_length: 11
v_call: TRBV29-1
cdr3_aa: CSAPRGQGILF
cdr3_nt: TGCAGCGCCCCACGGGGACAGGGGATCCTCTTC

j_call: TRBJ2-7
d_call: TRBD2
clone_size: -
cdr3_length: 15
v_call: TRBV20-1
cdr3_aa: CSACPLAGTGYEQYF
cdr3_nt: TGCAGTGCTTGTCCCCTAGCGGGGACCGGGTACGAGCAGTACTTC

j_call: TRBJ2-4
d_call: -
clone_size: -
cdr3_length: 12
v_call: TRBV11-2
cdr3_aa: CASSLLPNIQYF
cdr3_nt: TGTGCCAGCAGCTTACTCCCAAACATTCAGTACTTC

j_call: TRBJ2-1
d_call: -
clone_size: -
cdr3_length: 12
v_call: TRBV4-2
cdr3_aa: CASSQTGMEQFF
cdr3_nt: TGTGCCAGCAGCCAAACGGGGATGGAGCAGTTCTTC

j_call: TRBJ1-6
d_call: -
clone_size: few
cdr3_length: 14
v_call: TRBV4-1
cdr3_aa: CASSQDRPPSPLHF
cdr3_nt: TGCGCCAGCAGCCAAGATCGTCCCCCATCACCCCTCCACTTT

j_call: TRBJ2-1
d_call: TRBD2
clone_size: few
cdr3_length: 17
v_call: TRBV5-1
cdr3_aa: CASSLVPREGSRNEQFF
cdr3_nt: TGCGCCAGCAGCTTGGTTCCGCGGGAGGGCTCTAGGAATGAGCAGTTCTTC

j_call: TRBJ1-5
d_call: -
clone_size: few
cdr3_length: 15
v_call: TRBV12-3/TRBV12-4
cdr3_aa: CASSLGGQINQPQHF
cdr3_nt: TGTGCCAGCAGTTTAGGTGGGCAGATCAATCAGCCCCAGCATTTT

j_call: TRBJ2-6
d_call: -
clone_size: -
cdr3_length: 14
v_call: TRBV7-9
cdr3_aa: CASRPPQGANVLTF
cdr3_nt: TGTGCCAGCAGACCGCCGCAGGGGGCCAACGTCCTGACTTTC

j_call: TRBJ1-1
d_call: -
clone_size: -
cdr3_length: 14
v_call: TRBV7-9
cdr3_aa: CASSARQVNTEAFF
cdr3_nt: TGTGCCAGCAGCGCCCGTCAGGTGAACACTGAAGCTTTCTTT

j_call: TRBJ2-1
d_call: TRBD2
clone_size: few
cdr3_length: 18
v_call: TRBV28
cdr3_aa: CASSLWEGLAVKRNGQFF
cdr3_nt: TGTGCCAGCAGTTTATGGGAAGGACTAGCGGTTAAACGCAATGGGCAGTTCTTC

j_call: TRBJ1-1
d_call: -
clone_size: -
cdr3_length: 15
v_call: TRBV7-7
cdr3_aa: CASSLFAGLGAEAFF
cdr3_nt: TGTGCTAGCAGCTTATTTGCCGGGTTAGGGGCTGAAGCTTTCTTT

j_call: TRBJ2-5
d_call: -
clone_size: -
cdr3_length: 14
v_call: TRBV7-2
cdr3_aa: CASRLPRSTQTQYF
cdr3_nt: TGTGCCAGCAGGCTCCCGCGAAGTACCCAGACCCAGTACTTC

j_call: TRBJ2-3
d_call: TRBD1
clone_size: -
cdr3_length: 13
v_call: TRBV12-3/TRBV12-4
cdr3_aa: CASSRTGADTQYF
cdr3_nt: TGTGCCAGCAGTCGTACAGGGGCAGATACGCAGTATTTT

j_call: TRBJ2-1
d_call: TRBD2
clone_size: few
cdr3_length: 15
v_call: TRBV5-1
cdr3_aa: CASSLVAGAGNEQFF
cdr3_nt: TGCGCCAGCAGCTTGGTAGCGGGAGCGGGTAATGAGCAGTTCTTC

j_call: TRBJ2-5
d_call: -
clone_size: -
cdr3_length: 11
v_call: TRBV20-1
cdr3_aa: CSARGSKTQYF
cdr3_nt: TGCAGTGCTAGAGGATCGAAGACCCAGTACTTC

j_call: TRBJ1-1
d_call: -
clone_size: few
cdr3_length: 13
v_call: TRBV12-3/TRBV12-4
cdr3_aa: CASSSLRGDGAFF
cdr3_nt: TGTGCCAGCAGTTCCTTACGGGGCGATGGAGCTTTCTTT

j_call: TRBJ1-4
d_call: -
clone_size: -
cdr3_length: 14
v_call: TRBV4-1
cdr3_aa: CASSPWIEIEKLFF
cdr3_nt: TGCGCCAGCAGCCCGTGGATAGAGATTGAAAAACTGTTTTTT

j_call: TRBJ2-3
d_call: -
clone_size: -
cdr3_length: 16
v_call: TRBV7-7
cdr3_aa: CASSLYGGPSTDTQYF
cdr3_nt: TGTGCTAGCAGCTTATACGGGGGGCCTAGCACAGATACGCAGTATTTT

j_call: TRBJ1-4
d_call: TRBD1
clone_size: -
cdr3_length: 16
v_call: TRBV4-1
cdr3_aa: CASSQMTGGINEKLFF
cdr3_nt: TGCGCCAGCAGCCAAATGACAGGGGGGATTAATGAAAAACTGTTTTTT

j_call: TRBJ1-1
d_call: -
clone_size: few
cdr3_length: 12
v_call: TRBV28
cdr3_aa: CASSTRESEAFF
cdr3_nt: TGTGCCAGCAGTACCCGGGAGTCTGAAGCTTTCTTT

j_call: TRBJ2-3
d_call: -
clone_size: few
cdr3_length: 14
v_call: TRBV5-1
cdr3_aa: CASSYGTLGDTQYF
cdr3_nt: TGCGCCAGCAGCTACGGGACCCTGGGGGATACGCAGTATTTT

j_call: TRBJ2-7
d_call: -
clone_size: few
cdr3_length: 13
v_call: TRBV6-2/TRBV6-3
cdr3_aa: CATDYGELYEQYF
cdr3_nt: TGTGCCACCGACTACGGGGAGCTTTACGAGCAGTACTTC

j_call: TRBJ2-1
d_call: TRBD2
clone_size: -
cdr3_length: 13
v_call: TRBV2
cdr3_aa: CASSEGTSNEQFF
cdr3_nt: TGTGCCAGCAGTGAAGGGACTAGCAATGAGCAGTTCTTC

j_call: TRBJ2-3
d_call: -
clone_size: -
cdr3_length: 13
v_call: TRBV20-1
cdr3_aa: CSARSAYTDTQYF
cdr3_nt: TGCAGTGCTAGATCCGCCTACACAGATACGCAGTATTTT

j_call: TRBJ2-1
d_call: -
clone_size: -
cdr3_length: 13
v_call: TRBV3-1
cdr3_aa: CTSSQLLYNEQFF
cdr3_nt: TGTACCAGCAGCCAACTACTCTACAATGAGCAGTTCTTC

j_call: TRBJ1-2
d_call: -
clone_size: -
cdr3_length: 14
v_call: TRBV4-1
cdr3_aa: CASSPPERGYGYTF
cdr3_nt: TGCGCCAGCAGCCCCCCCGAAAGGGGATATGGCTACACCTTC

j_call: TRBJ2-4
d_call: TRBD2
clone_size: -
cdr3_length: 15
v_call: TRBV7-2
cdr3_aa: CASSSAGGGRNIQYF
cdr3_nt: TGTGCCAGCAGCTCTGCGGGGGGCGGGAGAAACATTCAGTACTTC